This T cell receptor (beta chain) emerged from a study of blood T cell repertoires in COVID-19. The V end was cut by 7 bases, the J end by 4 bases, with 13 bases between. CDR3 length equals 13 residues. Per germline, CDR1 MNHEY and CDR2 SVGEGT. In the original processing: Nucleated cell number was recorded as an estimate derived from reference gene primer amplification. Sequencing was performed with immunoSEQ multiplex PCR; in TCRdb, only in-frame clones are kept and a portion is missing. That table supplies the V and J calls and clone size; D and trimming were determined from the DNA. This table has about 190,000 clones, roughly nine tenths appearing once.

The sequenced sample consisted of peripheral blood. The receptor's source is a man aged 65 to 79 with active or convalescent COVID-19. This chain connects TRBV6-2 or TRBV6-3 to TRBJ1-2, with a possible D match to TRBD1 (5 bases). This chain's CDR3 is CASTPRAFYGYTF. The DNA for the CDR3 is TGTGCCAGCACCCCCAGGGCATTCTATGGCTACACCTTC.